This T cell receptor beta chain was documented in a study of a mutant IDH1 vaccine in newly diagnosed glioma. For the study at large: Antecedent treatment encompassed radiotherapy, temozolomide, or their combination; the majority received both.

Remarks on this clone: Its specificity is unknown.

Sequencing used immunoSEQ multiplex PCR; TCRdb keeps in-frame clones, though not all of them. The sample has roughly 57,000 clones; 70% to 90% are singletons. Time point meaning: week 11, during vaccination. Alongside topical imiquimod, each dose of vaccine comprised 300 ug of mutant IDH1 20-mer peptide. The CDR3 covers 14 residues. Per germline, CDR1 SGDLS and CDR2 YYNGEE. Trimming pared 5 bases from V and 0 bases from J, leaving 10 bases between. The source of this sequence is a man aged 40-55 years with glioma. The J gene is TRBJ2-3, the V gene TRBV9; maybe TRBD2 (6 bases). Material: PBMCs, obtained from a glioma patient whose treatment included an IDH1 peptide vaccine. The CDR3 DNA sequence: TGTGCCAGCAGGGGGGGATGGAGCACAGATACGCAGTATTTT. Its protein product is CASRGGWSTDTQYF.